The 30 T cell receptor beta chains reported below all come from one sample, sequenced in a study of vaccination effects on CD4 cells after COVID-19. Repertoires were generated with immunoSEQ multiplex PCR, while TCRdb's copy carries only in-frame clones and drops some. The sample carries about 38,000 clones, about 80% recorded once. For these receptors, no antigen is known. Prior to sequencing, the ViraFEST assay stimulated PBMC with viral peptide pools, which expanded the antigen-specific CD4+ T cells. The culture ran for 10 days before CD4+ T cells were isolated. Of the BNT162b2 and mRNA-1273 vaccines, participants received two doses of one or the other. The sample consisted of CD4+ T cells from PBMCs cultured with HCoV-NL63 spike peptides, taken after COVID-19 vaccination. Every receptor here comes from a human donor who received a COVID-19 vaccine. Some clones in this sample may be carry-over from other donors' samples.

This chain uses TRBV30 with TRBJ1-6; D is ambiguous. Deletions cut 3 bases from V and 7 bases from J, with 10 bases between. The CDR3 consists of 13 residues. CDR1 is GTSNPN, CDR2 SVGIG, per germline (reference sequence). DNA of the CDR3: TGTGCCTGGAGCTCACAGCAGAATTCACCCCTCCACTTT. This encodes CAWSSQQNSPLHF.

The chain is built from TRBV10-1 and TRBJ2-3, with 7 bases lining up with TRBD2. This CDR3 comprises 15 residues. Germline values: CDR1 WNHNN, CDR2 SYGVQD (reference sequence). V lost 2 bases to trimming and J lost 2 bases; unmatched junction nucleotides: 4. The CDR3: CASSESGASTDTQYF. The CDR3 DNA reads as TGCGCCAGCAGTGAGAGCGGGGCCTCCACAGATACGCAGTATTTT.

The chain joins TRBV3-1 (or the pseudogene TRBV3-2) to TRBJ2-1; either TRBD1 or TRBD2 may supply D (6 bases each). This CDR3 region has 15 residues. V lost 3 bases and J lost 4, with 13 bases in between. The V gene's germline CDR1 is LGHDT and CDR2 YNNKEL (reference sequence). The CDR3 DNA reads as TGTGCCAGCAGCCAGACCCGGGGGCTTTACAATGAGCAGTTCTTC. Translated, it gives CASSQTRGLYNEQFF.

The chain is built from TRBV7-2 and TRBJ2-3; 13 nucleotides match TRBD2. The CDR3 runs 16 residues. The germline V gene has CDR1 SGHTA and CDR2 FQGNSA. V was pared by 4 bases and J by 15 bases, with 16 bases of the junction left unmatched. The CDR3 loop is CASSSRQLSTSGGAYF. The CDR3 DNA follows: TGTGCCAGCAGCTCGAGACAGCTTAGCACTAGCGGGGGGGCCTATTTT.

This chain uses TRBV6-1 with TRBJ1-4; the match to TRBD1 covers 9 bases. CDR1 MNHNS and CDR2 SASEGT come from the germline V gene. The CDR3 covers 16 residues. J gave up 7 bases and V 0 bases, and 6 bases lay outside the gene matches. The CDR3 DNA reads TGTGCCAGCAGTGAAGCGTTAACAGGGGGCAGTGAAAAACTGTTTTTT. Translation: CASSEALTGGSEKLFF.

The CDR3, as DNA: TGTGCCAGCAGCACCCTGACAGGGGATGAGCAGTTCTTC. This sequence encodes CASSTLTGDEQFF. V usage is TRBV12-3 or TRBV12-4 and J usage is TRBJ2-1; 8 bases align to TRBD1. Germline trimming cut 6 bases from V and 8 bases from J; bases unmatched to any gene: 6. This CDR3 comprises 13 residues.

The rearrangement links TRBV5-1 to TRBJ2-3; 7 nucleotides agree with TRBD2. Germline-derived CDR1 and CDR2 are SGHRS and YFSETQ. V lost 1 base, J lost 4 bases, and 3 bases stayed unmatched. The CDR3 has 14 amino acids. The CDR3 is CASSLSGGPDTQYF. CDR3 coding DNA: TGCGCCAGCAGCTTGTCGGGGGGACCAGATACGCAGTATTTT.

The chain combines TRBV11-2 with TRBJ1-1; D is ambiguous. The germline V gene encodes CDR1 SGHAT and CDR2 FQNNGV. Trimming removed 1 base at V and 0 bases at J, with 6 bases between. This CDR3 comprises 14 residues. The CDR3 sequence is CASSLGALNTEAFF. CDR3 nucleotides: TGTGCCAGCAGCTTAGGGGCATTGAACACTGAAGCTTTCTTT.

J is TRBJ2-5 and V is TRBV7-7; 8 bases are a match to TRBD2. The CDR3 consists of 16 residues. With 4 bases clipped from V and 2 bases from J, the junction kept 9 bases outside the gene matches. Germline V gene lookup returns CDR1 SSHAT and CDR2 FNYEAQ (reference sequence). The DNA for the CDR3 is TGTGCCAGCAGCTCTTCCAGCGGGGGCCCTCAAGAGACCCAGTACTTC. Residues: CASSSSSGGPQETQYF.

The J gene is TRBJ1-4, the V gene TRBV5-1; D is perhaps TRBD1 (5 bases). The CDR3 has 15 residues. The V end lost 2 bases, the J end lost 7 bases, and 15 bases lay between the germline ends. Germline CDR1 reads SGHRS; CDR2 reads YFSETQ. This CDR3 reads CASSLGGGEGEKLFF. The CDR3 DNA sequence: TGCGCCAGCAGCTTAGGAGGAGGGGAGGGTGAAAAACTGTTTTTT.

The rearrangement links TRBV5-1 to TRBJ1-2, with D perhaps matching TRBD1 (6 bases). The CDR3 is 14 amino acids. Trimming removed 3 bases from V and 4 bases from J, with 13 bases in between. Germline CDR1 reads SGHRS; CDR2 reads YFSETQ. The CDR3 nucleotides are TGCGCCAGCAGCTACACGTCAGGGGTCTATGGCTACACCTTC. This translates into CASSYTSGVYGYTF.

The chain carries TRBV12-2 and TRBJ2-2; the D call in the table, TRBD1, was not verified against the DNA. TRBV12-2 represents a pseudogene. The CDR3 length is 13 residues. For the CDR3, the DNA is TGTGCAAGTCGCTCACAGGACACCGGGGAGCTGTTTTTT. Translated, it gives CASRSQDTGELFF.

The CDR3 loop is CAISPGQSLNTEAFF. In nucleotides, the CDR3 is TGTGCCATCAGCCCGGGACAGTCTCTGAACACTGAAGCTTTCTTT. V usage is TRBV10-3 and J usage is TRBJ1-1; 7 bases agree with TRBD1. V shed 6 bases and J 0 bases; nucleotides not matched to a gene: 7. The CDR3 consists of 15 residues. The germline V gene has CDR1 ENHRY and CDR2 SYGVKD.

V gene TRBV30 combines with J gene TRBJ2-1; D gene ambiguous. The CDR3 is 12 residues long. Germline V gene data show CDR1 as GTSNPN and CDR2 as SVGIG (reference sequence). V gave up 2 bases and J gave up 5 bases, with 7 bases separating them. The CDR3 DNA reads TGTGCCTGGAGTTTAACCGACAATGAGCAGTTCTTC. Amino acids: CAWSLTDNEQFF.

The sample holds a few counts of this clone. The rearrangement joins TRBV19 to TRBJ1-5, with 8 bases that match TRBD1. Germline lookup yields CDR1 LNHDA and CDR2 SQIVND (reference sequence). The CDR3 extends over 15 amino acids. V lost 7 bases to trimming and J lost 3 bases; unmatched junction nucleotides: 8. Written as DNA, the CDR3 is TGTGCCAGTACCACGACAGGGGATCCCAATCAGCCCCAGCATTTT. Translation: CASTTTGDPNQPQHF.

The DNA for the CDR3 is TGTGCCTGGGGAGGGGACAGGGGAGTCACTGAAGCTTTCTTT. Residues: CAWGGDRGVTEAFF. The chain links TRBV30 to TRBJ1-1; TRBD1 agrees at 10 bases. Germline V gene data show CDR1 as GTSNPN and CDR2 as SVGIG (reference sequence). The CDR3 is 14 residues long. Trimming removed 5 bases from V and 4 bases from J; junction bases left unmatched: 7.

The chain combines TRBV28 with TRBJ1-2; D is unclear. V shed 7 bases and J shed 8 bases, with 20 bases lying between them. Germline CDR1 MDHEN, CDR2 SYDVKM. The CDR3 covers 14 residues. This CDR3 reads CASKVGNRDPGYTF. DNA of the CDR3: TGTGCCAGCAAAGTGGGGAACAGAGATCCCGGCTACACCTTC.

The V and J genes are TRBV2 and TRBJ2-5, with D unclear. This CDR3 spans 13 amino acids. V gave up 3 bases and J gave up 5 bases, with 10 bases separating them. In germline, CDR1 is SNHLY, CDR2 FYNNEI. The CDR3 nucleotides are TGTGCCAGCAGTGATAGGTTTGCGGAGACCCAGTACTTC. Protein sequence: CASSDRFAETQYF.

The chain has TRBV19 and TRBJ1-2, with D unclear. The V end was cut by 3 bases, the J end by 5 bases, with 16 bases between. The CDR3 runs to 15 residues. Germline V gene sequence: CDR1 LNHDA, CDR2 SQIVND (reference sequence). The CDR3: CASSIEVEVRYGYTF. The DNA for the CDR3 is TGTGCCAGTAGTATTGAAGTGGAAGTTAGATATGGCTACACCTTC.

The chain combines TRBV9 with TRBJ1-2; D gene uncertain. The CDR3 sequence is 13 residues long. The V and J ends lost 7 bases and 8 bases respectively, with 18 bases between them. From germline, CDR1 is SGDLS and CDR2 YYNGEE. CDR3 DNA sequence: TGTGCCAGCGGGGAATTAGGGAGTAGGGGCTACACCTTC. Translated, it gives CASGELGSRGYTF.

The CDR3 region is CASRDTLDEQFF. The CDR3 coding sequence is TGTGCCAGCAGGGACACTCTCGATGAGCAGTTCTTC. The chain couples TRBV6-5 to TRBJ2-1, with a tentative D call TRBD1 (5 bases). The CDR3 is 12 residues long. The V gene lost 6 bases and the J gene lost 8 bases, with 11 bases spanning the gap. The germline V gene encodes CDR1 MNHEY and CDR2 SVGAGI.

Here the CDR3 reads CASSPPLGTATYNEQFF. CDR3 DNA sequence: TGTGCCAGTAGTCCGCCTCTCGGGACGGCGACCTACAATGAGCAGTTCTTC. The V gene is TRBV19, the J gene TRBJ2-1; D tentatively fits TRBD1 or TRBD2 (5 bases each). V gave up 5 bases and J gave up 2 bases, with 19 bases separating them. The V gene's germline CDR1 is LNHDA and CDR2 SQIVND (reference sequence). CDR3 length equals 17 residues.

This rearrangement joins TRBV15 to TRBJ2-3, with no clear D. Trimming removed 8 bases from V and 0 bases from J, with 9 bases in between. Germline lookup yields CDR1 LNHNV and CDR2 YYDKDF (reference sequence). The CDR3 sequence is 13 residues long. CDR3 in amino acids: CATGLESTDTQYF. CDR3 DNA sequence: TGTGCCACCGGCTTAGAAAGCACAGATACGCAGTATTTT.

By share of the sample, this clone is medium-sized. An end of the junction does not agree with germline; a read error may underlie this. This chain connects TRBV18 to TRBJ1-1, with a possible D match to TRBD1 (5 bases). Germline values: CDR1 KGHSH, CDR2 LQKENI. The CDR3 runs to 12 residues. The CDR3 nucleotides read TGTGCCAGCTCACCCTATCTTGACAGCCCTCAGTTT. As protein: CASSPYLDSPQF.

This clone has a single count. This chain uses TRBV29-1 with TRBJ2-2; 10 bases agree with TRBD2. V dropped 7 bases and J dropped 4; count of bases not matched to a gene: 9. There are 15 residues in the CDR3. Germline V lookup: CDR1 SQVTM, CDR2 ANQGSEA. The chain's CDR3 is CSASGTSVFTGELFF. CDR3 DNA: TGCAGCGCCTCCGGGACTAGCGTCTTCACCGGGGAGCTGTTTTTT.

This chain connects TRBV7-2 to TRBJ1-2, with D unresolved. The V gene lost 0 bases and the J gene lost 2 bases, with 4 bases spanning the gap. The germline CDR1 and CDR2 sequences are SGHTA and FQGNSA. The CDR3 has 13 amino acids. CDR3 bases: TGTGCCAGCAGCTTAGCAGGGAACTATGGCTACACCTTC. Protein: CASSLAGNYGYTF.

The chain is built from TRBV18 and TRBJ2-2, with 7 bases matching TRBD1. With 2 bases clipped from V and 6 bases from J, the junction kept 6 bases outside the gene matches. Germline assignment: CDR1 KGHSH and CDR2 LQKENI. CDR3 length: 15 amino acids. CDR3 sequence reads: CASSPTAGGSGELFF. The DNA of the CDR3 is TGTGCCAGCTCACCAACGGCAGGGGGTTCCGGGGAGCTGTTTTTT.

The chain recombines TRBV3-1 (or the pseudogene TRBV3-2) with TRBJ1-2, with D unresolved. The CDR3 contains 13 residues. The V end lost 4 bases, the J end lost 4 bases, and 10 bases lay between the germline ends. Germline V CDR1 and CDR2: LGHDT, YNNKEL (reference sequence). The CDR3 loop reads CASSLSGFYGYTF. As DNA, the CDR3 is TGTGCCAGCAGCCTCTCGGGTTTCTATGGCTACACCTTC.

This chain connects TRBV2 to TRBJ1-2, with a possible D match to TRBD1 (5 bases). V lost 5 bases and J lost 4, with 11 bases in between. Germline-derived CDR1 and CDR2 are SNHLY and FYNNEI. The CDR3 length is 13 residues. As DNA, the CDR3 is TGTGCCAGCAGTTTAGATCAGGGCTATGGCTACACCTTC. Translating it yields CASSLDQGYGYTF.

The V call is TRBV6-5, the J call TRBJ1-1; D unclear. CDR1 is MNHEY, CDR2 SVGAGI, per germline. Trimming left V 2 bases short and J 11 bases short, with 12 bases between. This CDR3 spans 12 amino acids. CDR3 protein: CASSYQRGLAFF. CDR3 DNA sequence: TGTGCCAGCAGTTACCAGAGAGGCCTCGCTTTCTTT.